The 14 T cell receptor beta chains in this list originate from one sample, sequenced in a study of blood T cell repertoires in COVID-19. Sequencing was performed with immunoSEQ multiplex PCR; in TCRdb, only in-frame clones are kept and a portion is missing. The table records roughly 300,000 clones, more than 75% of them present only once. Sequencing was done on a sample of peripheral blood. The origin of the receptors is a middle-aged woman who had recovered from COVID-19.

The chain joins TRBV2 to TRBJ2-1; 8 bases agree with TRBD2. Germline CDR1 SNHLY, CDR2 FYNNEI. The junction had 7 bases not matched to a gene; V was cut back by 4 bases and J by 8 bases. The CDR3 has 14 amino acids. CDR3: CASSADGGAYEQFF. DNA of the CDR3: TGTGCCAGCAGTGCAGACGGGGGGGCCTATGAGCAGTTCTTC.

This clone was counted a few times. V usage is TRBV5-1 and J usage is TRBJ1-5; D may be TRBD1 (6 bases). CDR1 is SGHRS, CDR2 YFSETQ, per germline. Between the trimmed V and J ends, which lost 4 bases and 7 bases, there was a span of 18 bases. There are 15 residues in the CDR3. CDR3 amino acids: CASSPSDRSGQPQHF. The CDR3 nucleotides read TGCGCCAGCAGCCCGTCCGACAGGTCGGGGCAGCCCCAGCATTTT.

The V call is TRBV29-1, the J call TRBJ2-5; 7 positions agree with TRBD2. Germline lookup yields CDR1 SQVTM and CDR2 ANQGSEA. With V trimmed by 4 bases and J by 5 bases, 7 bases remained unmatched. The CDR3 is made up of 13 amino acids. The CDR3 protein is CSVVERGGETQYF. The DNA for the CDR3 is TGCAGCGTTGTTGAGCGGGGTGGGGAGACCCAGTACTTC.

This clone turned up a few times. J is TRBJ1-1 and V is TRBV28; D is uncertain. The CDR3 spans 14 residues. Germline values: CDR1 MDHEN, CDR2 SYDVKM. V was trimmed by 6 bases and J by 3 bases, leaving 14 bases between them. The chain's CDR3 is CASRSLIADTEAFF. In nucleotides, the CDR3 is TGTGCCAGCAGATCCCTGATAGCTGACACTGAAGCTTTCTTT.

This chain links TRBV7-9 with TRBJ2-5; 8 bases align to TRBD2. CDR3 length: 16 residues. The V segment lost 2 bases and the J segment 2 bases; nucleotides outside the gene matches: 7. Germline V gene sequence: CDR1 SEHNR, CDR2 FQNEAQ (reference sequence). For the CDR3, the DNA is TGTGCCAGCAGCTTAATCGGCGGGGGGTCGCAAGAGACCCAGTACTTC. Protein product: CASSLIGGGSQETQYF.

The chain uses TRBV5-1 and TRBJ2-3, with 8 positions matching TRBD1. The CDR3 extends over 16 amino acids. CDR1 and CDR2 (germline): SGHRS, YFSETQ. Germline trimming cut 4 bases from V and 4 bases from J; bases unmatched to any gene: 11. CDR3 in amino acids: CASSGGAGGVADTQYF. The DNA of the CDR3 is TGCGCCAGCAGCGGCGGGGCAGGGGGCGTGGCAGATACGCAGTATTTT.

The chain combines TRBV27 with TRBJ1-2; D unresolved. Trimming took 7 bases from V and 4 from J, leaving 16 bases between them. Germline V gene data show CDR1 as MNHEY and CDR2 as SMNVEV (reference sequence). CDR3 length: 14 amino acids. Here the CDR3 DNA reads TGTGCCAGCACCCCAAGCCGCGGCGGCTATGGCTACACCTTC. It codes for CASTPSRGGYGYTF.

The chain carries TRBV20-1 and TRBJ1-2; 9 nucleotides line up with TRBD1. The germline gives CDR1 DFQATT, CDR2 SNEGSKA (reference sequence). V was pared by 3 bases and J by 1 base, with 6 bases of the junction left unmatched. This CDR3 is built from 15 residues. CDR3 DNA sequence: TGCAGTGCTAGTGGGACAGGGTACGTTAACTATGGCTACACCTTC. Translation gives CSASGTGYVNYGYTF.

This chain joins TRBV18 and TRBJ1-2, with 7 bases lining up with TRBD1. Germline CDR1 is KGHSH and CDR2 is LQKENI. The CDR3 totals 15 residues. V shed 5 bases, J shed 8 bases, and the junction held 14 bases outside the gene matches. CDR3 loop: CASSKTRQGENGYTF. CDR3 DNA sequence: TGTGCCAGCTCAAAAACCCGACAGGGAGAGAACGGCTACACCTTC.

The chain links TRBV5-5 to TRBJ2-7; D may be TRBD1 (5 bases). V dropped 1 base and J dropped 6 bases, with 11 bases sitting between them. Germline CDR1 reads SGHKS; CDR2 reads YYEKEE (reference sequence). There are 13 residues in the CDR3. The CDR3 DNA is TGTGCCAGCAGCTTGTTAACAGGCGGCGAGCAGTACTTC. Its translation: CASSLLTGGEQYF.

DNA of the CDR3: TGTGCCAGCAGAGATCTACGGACAGGGTGGACCGGGGAGCTGTTTTTT. It encodes CASRDLRTGWTGELFF. J is TRBJ2-2 and V is TRBV5-4, with 8 bases identical to TRBD1. CDR3 length: 16 amino acids. CDR1 SGHNT and CDR2 YYREEE come from the germline V gene (reference sequence). The V segment lost 5 bases and the J segment 5 bases; nucleotides outside the gene matches: 11.

The chain combines TRBV15 with TRBJ2-5; TRBD2 is a possible D gene (6 bases). Trimming cost V 2 bases and J 5 bases, with 21 bases left between them. Germline V gene lookup returns CDR1 LNHNV and CDR2 YYDKDF (reference sequence). This CDR3 is 17 amino acids long. The CDR3 loop is CATSRSPGTPSPETQYF. The CDR3, as DNA: TGTGCCACCAGCAGAAGCCCCGGGACTCCCTCCCCGGAGACCCAGTACTTC.

V usage is TRBV7-9 and J usage is TRBJ2-1; TRBD1 matches 10 bases. Trimming removed 5 bases from V and 3 bases from J; junction bases left unmatched: 4. The CDR3 is made up of 15 amino acids. The V gene's germline CDR1 is SEHNR and CDR2 FQNEAQ (reference sequence). CDR3: CASSPRDRGYNEQFF. The CDR3 nucleotides read TGTGCCAGCAGCCCTCGGGACAGGGGCTACAATGAGCAGTTCTTC.

The chain recombines TRBV7-3 with TRBJ2-1, with 9 bases aligning to TRBD2. V gave up 5 bases and J gave up 8 bases; unmatched junction bases: 7. The length of the CDR3 is 14 residues. Germline V gene data show CDR1 as SGHTA and CDR2 as FQGTGA. The CDR3 DNA reads TGTGCCAGCAGCCCTAGCGGGGCTGGGGATGAGCAGTTCTTC. Translating gives CASSPSGAGDEQFF.